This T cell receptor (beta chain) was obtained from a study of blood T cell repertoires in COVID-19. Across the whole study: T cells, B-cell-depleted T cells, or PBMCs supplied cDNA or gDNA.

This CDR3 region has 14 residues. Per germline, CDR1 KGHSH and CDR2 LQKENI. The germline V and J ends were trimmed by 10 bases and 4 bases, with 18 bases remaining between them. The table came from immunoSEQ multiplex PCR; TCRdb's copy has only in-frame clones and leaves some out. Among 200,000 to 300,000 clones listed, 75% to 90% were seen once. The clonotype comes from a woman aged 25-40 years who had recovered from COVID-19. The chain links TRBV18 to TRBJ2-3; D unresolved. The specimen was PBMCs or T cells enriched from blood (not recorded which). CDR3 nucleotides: TGTGCCACCTCCTTAGGTTTTGCGGCAGATACGCAGTATTTT. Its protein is CATSLGFAADTQYF.